This entry is about one T cell receptor (beta chain). This specimen belongs to a study of read filtering for tumor transcriptome and immune sequencing. V trimming: 3 bases; J trimming: 4 bases; junction bases outside the gene matches: 7. Germline lookup yields CDR1 DFQATT and CDR2 SNEGSKA (reference sequence). CDR3 length: 14 amino acids. The library was built from roughly 400 ng RNA with molecular barcoded adaptors for alpha/delta and beta/gamma chains. TCRdb processed the reads anew with MiXCR; each CDR3 protein has one entry. Of approximately 41,000 distinct CDR3 sequences in the sample, 10% to 15% are singletons; the top ten hold about 29%.

The V gene is TRBV20-1, the J gene TRBJ2-3; 7 nucleotides line up with TRBD2. The clonotype originates from a donor aged 40 or over with multiple myeloma. The sample consisted of a population of CD138-negative cells sorted from bone marrow. The CDR3 bases are TGCAGTGCTAGGGAAGCTAGCGGATCAGATACGCAGTATTTT. Protein: CSAREASGSDTQYF.